The text below deals with one T cell receptor beta chain. The antigen remains undetermined. Samples came from healthy bone marrow donors. The PCR ran on 60 Vbeta and 13 Jbeta primers. The data were produced by immunoSEQ multiplex PCR, yet TCRdb's version contains in-frame clones alone and is incomplete. The table has about 200,000 clones, around 82% seen once. Germline V CDR1 and CDR2: SNHLY, FYNNEI. The CDR3 sequence is 13 residues long. Trimming took off 6 bases at V and 1 base at J, with 7 bases between the two ends. This sample is drawn from a study of cytomegalovirus exposure and HLA in healthy donors. On the study more broadly: Unique TCR beta sequences numbering about 100 million came from about 179 million T cells in an earlier analysis. Study conclusions and caveats: There were some V segments, including TRBV6-2 and TRBV6-3, excluded as indistinguishable. A cluster of highly shared sequence variants was likely a sequencing artifact.

The sequenced material came from PBMCs. The genes are TRBV2 and TRBJ1-3; D unclear. The receptor's source is a woman aged 25 to 45 in good health and CMV-seronegative. The CDR3 nucleotides read TGTGCCAGCAGAGAACCTTCTGGAAACACCATATATTTT. Its protein is CASREPSGNTIYF.